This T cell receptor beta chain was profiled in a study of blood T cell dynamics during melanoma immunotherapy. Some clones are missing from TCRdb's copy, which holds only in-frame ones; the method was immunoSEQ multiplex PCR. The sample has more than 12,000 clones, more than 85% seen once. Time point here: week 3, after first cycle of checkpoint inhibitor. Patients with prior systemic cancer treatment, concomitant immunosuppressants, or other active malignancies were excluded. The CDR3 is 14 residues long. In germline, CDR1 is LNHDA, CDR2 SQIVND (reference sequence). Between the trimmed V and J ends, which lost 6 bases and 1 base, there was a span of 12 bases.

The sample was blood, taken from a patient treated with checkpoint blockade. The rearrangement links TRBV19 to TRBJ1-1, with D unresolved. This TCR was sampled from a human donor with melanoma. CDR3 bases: TGTGCCAGTAGGATGGAGGACCAGAACACTGAAGCTTTCTTT. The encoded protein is CASRMEDQNTEAFF.